The TCR beta chain described here comes from a study of blood T cells in healthy people across ages. A word on this clonotype: No antigen is known for it.

Deletions cut 4 bases from V and 7 bases from J, with 19 bases between. Germline V gene sequence: CDR1 KGHDR, CDR2 SFDVKD. The CDR3 is made up of 15 amino acids. General study findings and limits: Across the age range, TCR beta diversity per million T cells fell in a roughly linear way. Diversity was higher, and naive CD4+ cells more numerous, in long-lived donors than in aged donors.

Peripheral blood from each donor was collected in a volume of about 10 milliliters. A sample-barcoded 5' primer and a J-beta primer mix were used in a second PCR of roughly 6 to 11 cycles. MiXCR, run by TCRdb on the 5' RACE reads, gives a single entry per CDR3 protein. The sample consists of 1.2 million to 1.5 million distinct CDR3 sequences, approximately 38% of them appearing once. The sequenced material came from blood. This clonotype was obtained from a woman between 18 and 30 years old in good health. This sequence joins TRBV24-1 and TRBJ2-7, with a weak D call TRBD2 (6 bases). The CDR3: CATSEPSGVYNEQYF. The CDR3 DNA reads TGTGCCACCAGTGAGCCCTCGGGAGTTTACAATGAGCAGTACTTC.